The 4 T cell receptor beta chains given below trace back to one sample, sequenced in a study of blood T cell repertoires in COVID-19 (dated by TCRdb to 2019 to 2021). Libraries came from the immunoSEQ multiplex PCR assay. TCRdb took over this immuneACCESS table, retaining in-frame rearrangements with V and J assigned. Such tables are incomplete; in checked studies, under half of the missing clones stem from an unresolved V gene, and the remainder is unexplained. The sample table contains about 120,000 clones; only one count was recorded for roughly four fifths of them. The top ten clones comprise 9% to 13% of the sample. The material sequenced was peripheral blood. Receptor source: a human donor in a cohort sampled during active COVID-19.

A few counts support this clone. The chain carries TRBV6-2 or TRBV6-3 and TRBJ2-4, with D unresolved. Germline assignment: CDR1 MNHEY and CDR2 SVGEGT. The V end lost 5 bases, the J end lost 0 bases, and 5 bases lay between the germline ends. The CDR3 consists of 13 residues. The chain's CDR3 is CASSPLAKNIQYF. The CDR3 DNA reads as TGTGCCAGCAGTCCCCTAGCCAAAAACATTCAGTACTTC.

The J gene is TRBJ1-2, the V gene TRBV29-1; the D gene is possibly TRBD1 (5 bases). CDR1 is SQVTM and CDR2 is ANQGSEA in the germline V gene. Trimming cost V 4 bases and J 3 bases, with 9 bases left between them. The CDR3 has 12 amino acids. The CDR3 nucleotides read TGCAGCGTTGGGGGGGTGGACTATGGCTACACCTTC. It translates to CSVGGVDYGYTF. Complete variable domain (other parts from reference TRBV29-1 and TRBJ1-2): SAVISQKPSRDICQRGTSLTIQCQVDSQVTMMFWYRQQPGQSLTLIATANQGSEATYESGFVIDKFPISRPNLTFSTLTVSNMSPEDSSIYLCSVGGVDYGYTFGSGTRLTVV.

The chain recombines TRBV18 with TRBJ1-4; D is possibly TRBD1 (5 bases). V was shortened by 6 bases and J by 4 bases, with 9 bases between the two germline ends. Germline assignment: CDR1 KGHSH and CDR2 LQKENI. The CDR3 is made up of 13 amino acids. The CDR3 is CASSPDSNEKLFF. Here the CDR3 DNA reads TGTGCCAGCTCGCCCGACAGTAATGAAAAACTGTTTTTT. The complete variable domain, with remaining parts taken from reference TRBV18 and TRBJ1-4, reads NAGVMQNPRHLVRRRGQEARLRCSPMKGHSHVYWYRQLPEEGLKFMVYLQKENIIDESGMPKERFSAEFPKEGPSILRIQQVVRGDSAAYFCASSPDSNEKLFFGSGTQLSVL.

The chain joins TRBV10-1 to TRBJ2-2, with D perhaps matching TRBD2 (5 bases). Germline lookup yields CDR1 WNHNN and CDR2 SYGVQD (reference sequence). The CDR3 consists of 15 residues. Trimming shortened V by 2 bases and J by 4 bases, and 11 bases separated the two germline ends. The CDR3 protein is CASSELGRGTGELFF. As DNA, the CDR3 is TGCGCCAGCAGTGAGCTTGGACGGGGCACCGGGGAGCTGTTTTTT.